Listed here are 27 T cell receptor beta chains from one sample, sequenced in a study of Tregs in tolerant kidney transplant recipients. Here immunoSEQ multiplex PCR was the method, and the copy in TCRdb shows in-frame clones only, minus some. The sample shows 25,000 to 35,000 clones, and approximately 8.1% sits with its ten largest clones. Material: CD8+ T cells from blood, obtained before the transplant. These receptors were collected from a human donor who received a combined kidney and bone marrow transplant.

Comment on this clone: The read is 3 residues too short to cover the CDR3 end, so that end is filled in from the germline J gene. The chain uses TRBV7-9 and TRBJ2-7, with 8 bases identical to TRBD1. V trimming: 6 bases; J trimming: 1 base; junction bases outside the gene matches: 8. CDR1 and CDR2 from the germline V gene are SEHNR and FQNEAQ (reference sequence). The length of the CDR3 is 15 residues. The DNA read from the CDR3 is TGTGCCAGCAGGCAGGGGGCAGCAGGGTCCTACGAG. Its translation: CASRQGAAGSYE. The whole CDR3 reads CASRQGAAGSYEQYF. Full variable domain (outside the CDR3, taken from reference TRBV7-9 and TRBJ2-7): DTGVSQNPRHKITKRGQNVTFRCDPISEHNRLYWYRQTLGQGPEFLTYFQNEAQLEKSRLLSDRFSAERPKGSFSTLEIQRTEQGDSAMYLCASRQGAAGSYEQYFGPGTRLTVT.

Concerning this clone: The read ends 3 residues shy of where the CDR3 ends; the end is completed using the germline J gene. This sequence joins TRBV20-1 and TRBJ1-1; D call uncertain. Per germline, CDR1 DFQATT and CDR2 SNEGSKA (reference sequence). Trimming left V 0 bases short and J 4 bases short, with 21 bases between. This CDR3 is 17 amino acids long. CDR3 amino acids: CSARDFHAARGSTEAFF. The sequenced CDR3 bases are TGCAGTGCTAGAGATTTCCACGCGGCCCGGGGAAGCACTGAA.

On this clone itself: The read stops 3 residues short of the end of the CDR3; the missing end is completed from the germline J gene. J is TRBJ1-2 and V is TRBV2, with D possibly TRBD1 on 5 matching bases. CDR3 size: 17 residues. V lost 1 base and J lost 4, with 19 bases in between. Germline V gives CDR1 SNHLY, CDR2 FYNNEI. The CDR3 is CASSEVATAPSSYGYTF. The covered CDR3 bases are TGTGCCAGCAGTGAAGTGGCGACAGCACCCTCCTCCTATGGC.

Regarding this clone: The read terminates 3 residues before the CDR3 end, so the remaining end is supplied by the germline J gene. The chain is built from TRBV13 and TRBJ2-7, with D tentatively TRBD2 (6 bases). V was cut by 5 bases and J by 3 bases, with 20 bases left in between. The CDR3 contains 16 residues. The germline CDR1 and CDR2 sequences are PRHDT and FYEKMQ (reference sequence). Incomplete CDR3 DNA: TGTGCCAGCAGCGGGCCTGGGCTAGCGTTAGACTACGAG. This codes for CASSGPGLALDYE. The complete CDR3 sequence is CASSGPGLALDYEQYF.

To note about this clone: The read finishes 3 residues shy of the CDR3 end, and the germline J gene is used to complete it. This sequence joins TRBV19 and TRBJ2-3; TRBD1 aligns across 8 bases. CDR1 and CDR2 from the germline V gene are LNHDA and SQIVND (reference sequence). J gave up 3 bases and V 0 bases, and 2 bases lay outside the gene matches. This CDR3 is built from 15 residues. CDR3 bases read: TGTGCCAGTAGTATAGAGGACAGGGATACAGATACG. Residues: CASSIEDRDTDT. The whole CDR3 sequence is CASSIEDRDTDTQYF.

In regard to this clone: Coverage ceases 3 residues before the CDR3 finishes, and the germline J gene fills in the end. J is TRBJ2-7 and V is TRBV7-9, with D uncertain. Trimming took off 2 bases at V and 6 bases at J, with 11 bases between the two ends. This CDR3 has 13 residues. Germline lookup yields CDR1 SEHNR and CDR2 FQNEAQ (reference sequence). The CDR3 reads CASSLNADREQYF. The CDR3 bases that were read are TGTGCCAGCAGCTTAAATGCAGATCGCGAG.

As for this clone: Read data end 3 residues before the CDR3 end; the end is taken from the germline J gene. This chain links TRBV19 with TRBJ2-1; TRBD1 is a possible D gene (6 bases). Trimming cost V 7 bases and J 2 bases, with 12 bases left between them. Germline CDR1 is LNHDA and CDR2 is SQIVND (reference sequence). This CDR3 has 14 residues. The CDR3 loop reads CASTRDTAYNEQFF. CDR3 DNA (partial): TGTGCCAGTACCCGGGACACTGCCTACAATGAG. The full variable domain, rest sourced from reference TRBV19 and TRBJ2-1, is DGGITQSPKYLFRKEGQNVTLSCEQNLNHDAMYWYRQDPGQGLRLIYYSQIVNDFQKGDIAEGYSVSREKKESFPLTVTSAQKNPTAFYLCASTRDTAYNEQFFGPGTRLTVL.

In the case of this clone: The CDR3 extends 3 residues past the end of the read, so its final part is completed from the germline J gene. This chain connects TRBV19 to TRBJ1-1; perhaps TRBD1 as D (5 bases). Per the germline V gene, CDR1 is LNHDA and CDR2 is SQIVND (reference sequence). The ends were cut back, 8 bases at V and 1 base at J, with 11 bases in the middle. The CDR3 runs to 13 residues. The DNA read from the CDR3 is TGTGCCAGTTGCGACAGACAGAACACTGAA. Translated, it gives CASCDRQNTE. The CDR3 as a whole reads CASCDRQNTEAFF.

Details on this clone: The CDR3 end lies 3 residues beyond the end of the read and is filled in from the germline J gene. The chain is built from TRBV29-1 and TRBJ2-7, with D possibly being TRBD1 (5 bases). The V and J ends lost 2 bases and 0 bases respectively, with 5 bases between them. Germline loops: CDR1 SQVTM, CDR2 ANQGSEA. This CDR3 spans 12 amino acids. CDR3 in amino acids: CSVETGSYEQYF. The part of the CDR3 DNA that was read is TGCAGCGTTGAAACAGGCTCCTACGAG.

A note on this clone: The read terminates 3 residues before the CDR3 end, so the remaining end is supplied by the germline J gene. The chain couples TRBV23-1 to TRBJ1-2; D is unclear. TRBV23-1 is given ORF status, its function remaining uncertain. CDR3 length: 21 amino acids. The CDR3 region is CASSHRSPSHSSGARPRGYTF. Partial CDR3 DNA: TGCGCCAGCAGTCATCGTTCCCCTAGCCACTCTTCAGGCGCCCGTCCGAGGGGC.

A remark on this clone: The read comes to an end 3 residues before the CDR3 does, leaving the germline J gene to fill in the end. The rearrangement joins TRBV19 to TRBJ2-1; D unresolved. CDR1 is LNHDA, CDR2 SQIVND, per germline (reference sequence). This CDR3 contains 14 residues. Trimming pared 7 bases from V and 6 bases from J, leaving 16 bases between. CDR3 DNA, as far as it was read: TGTGCCAGTAATGCGGATTTGAAATTCAATGAG. Its protein is CASNADLKFNE. The whole CDR3 reads CASNADLKFNEQFF. The variable domain in full, completed from reference TRBV19 and TRBJ2-1, reads DGGITQSPKYLFRKEGQNVTLSCEQNLNHDAMYWYRQDPGQGLRLIYYSQIVNDFQKGDIAEGYSVSREKKESFPLTVTSAQKNPTAFYLCASNADLKFNEQFFGPGTRLTVL.

Notes on this clone: The read terminates 3 residues ahead of where the CDR3 ends, so the germline J gene completes it. The V and J genes are TRBV2 and TRBJ1-6, with TRBD1 as a possible D gene (5 bases). Germline V lookup: CDR1 SNHLY, CDR2 FYNNEI. Trimming took off 8 bases at V and 5 bases at J, with 10 bases between the two ends. The CDR3 extends over 13 amino acids. The CDR3 loop is CASRGLNNSPLHF. The covered CDR3 bases are TGTGCCAGCCGGGGGTTGAATAATTCACCC.

Points on this clone: The read is 3 residues too short to cover the CDR3 end, so that end is filled in from the germline J gene. The chain couples TRBV7-6 to TRBJ2-1, with TRBD2 matching over 8 bases. Trimming took 0 bases from V and 7 from J; bases not matched to a gene: 2. Germline V gene lookup returns CDR1 SGHVS and CDR2 FNYEAQ. CDR3 length equals 14 residues. The CDR3 here is CASSLAPGGNEQFF. The CDR3 DNA, read in part, is TGTGCCAGCAGCTTAGCGCCGGGGGGGAATGAG.

Concerning this clone itself: The read finishes 3 residues shy of the CDR3 end, and the germline J gene is used to complete it. V gene TRBV5-5 combines with J gene TRBJ2-7; D is unclear. From germline, CDR1 is SGHKS and CDR2 YYEKEE (reference sequence). V was clipped by 4 bases and J by 2 bases, with 13 bases between them. The CDR3 length is 14 residues. CDR3 sequence: CASSPAVSTYEQYF. CDR3 bases read: TGTGCCAGCAGCCCCGCGGTATCCACCTACGAG.

Details on this clone: The CDR3 extends 3 residues past the end of the read, so its final part is completed from the germline J gene. The chain combines TRBV10-2 with TRBJ2-3; D is perhaps TRBD2 (6 bases). The CDR3 covers 13 residues. CDR1 is WSHSY, CDR2 SAAADI, per germline. CDR3 region: CASKQGGLTPQYF. The DNA read from the CDR3 is TGCGCCAGCAAACAAGGAGGGCTCACCCCG.

The DNA read from the CDR3 is TGTGCCAGCAGTTGGGCAGCCCAAGAGACC. Its protein product is CASSWAAQET. The CDR3 reads in full as CASSWAAQETQYF. The chain carries TRBV6-2 or TRBV6-3 and TRBJ2-5; D uncertain. The missing CDR3 end, 3 residues past where the read stops, is filled in from the germline J gene. V lost 4 bases and J 1 base, leaving 7 bases between the germline ends. Germline CDR1 MNHEY, CDR2 SVGEGT. The CDR3 is 13 amino acids.

Comment on this clone: The read comes to an end 3 residues before the CDR3 does, leaving the germline J gene to fill in the end. The rearrangement links TRBV5-6 to TRBJ1-2, with TRBD1 matching 8 bases. The CDR3 runs 15 residues. J gave up 4 bases and V 2 bases, and 7 bases lay outside the gene matches. Germline CDR1 is SGHDT and CDR2 is YYEEEE. Incomplete CDR3 DNA: TGTGCCAGCAGCTTCGAGGACAGGGTCTCCTATGGC. This encodes CASSFEDRVSYG. The whole CDR3 region reads CASSFEDRVSYGYTF. Full variable domain (missing parts from reference TRBV5-6 and TRBJ1-2): DAGVTQSPTHLIKTRGQQVTLRCSPKSGHDTVSWYQQALGQGPQFIFQYYEEEERQRGNFPDRFSGHQFPNYSSELNVNALLLGDSALYLCASSFEDRVSYGYTFGSGTRLTVV.

Details on this clone: The read ends 3 residues early relative to the CDR3; the germline J gene fills the gap. The rearrangement uses TRBV20-1 and TRBJ1-2; 10 positions match TRBD1. The germline gives CDR1 DFQATT, CDR2 SNEGSKA (reference sequence). This CDR3 has 13 residues. V gave up 3 bases and J gave up 7 bases; unmatched junction bases: 5. The CDR3 DNA, read in part, is TGCAGTGCTAGTCCGGACAGGGGGTTTGGC. Translated, it gives CSASPDRGFG. The entire CDR3 is CSASPDRGFGYTF.

For this clone: The CDR3 extends 3 residues past the end of the read, so its final part is completed from the germline J gene. The chain joins TRBV13 to TRBJ1-2; D is perhaps TRBD1 (5 bases). CDR3 length: 13 residues. V gave up 7 bases and J gave up 3 bases, with 12 bases separating them. Per germline, CDR1 PRHDT and CDR2 FYEKMQ (reference sequence). CDR3 sequence: CASTPRGDYGYTF. The CDR3 bases that were read are TGTGCCAGCACCCCCCGGGGGGACTATGGC. Combining the CDR3 with reference TRBV13 and TRBJ1-2 gives the whole variable domain AAGVIQSPRHLIKEKRETATLKCYPIPRHDTVYWYQQGPGQDPQFLISFYEKMQSDKGSIPDRFSAQQFSDYHSELNMSSLELGDSALYFCASTPRGDYGYTFGSGTRLTVV.

In the case of this clone: With the read ending 3 residues before the CDR3 end, the germline J gene is used to fill in that end. This chain links TRBV6-2 or TRBV6-3 with TRBJ1-6; 7 bases match TRBD1. The CDR3 has 14 amino acids. The trim removed 6 bases at V and 7 bases at J, leaving 6 bases unmatched. Germline CDR1 MNHEY, CDR2 SVGEGT. This chain's CDR3 is CASRLGTANSPLHF. The CDR3 DNA, read in part, is TGTGCCAGCAGACTGGGGACAGCCAATTCACCC.

Remarks on this clone: The CDR3 is cut off 3 residues early in the read; its end comes from the germline J gene. The rearrangement links TRBV10-3 to TRBJ2-7; 8 bases fit TRBD2. Germline loops: CDR1 ENHRY, CDR2 SYGVKD. V was pared by 8 bases and J by 3 bases, with 12 bases of the junction left unmatched. The length of the CDR3 is 15 residues. CDR3 amino acids: CAIQGREGDFYEQYF. Partial CDR3 DNA: TGTGCCATCCAGGGCCGGGAGGGGGATTTCTACGAG.

As regards this clone: The read stops 3 residues short of the end of the CDR3; the missing end is completed from the germline J gene. The V gene is TRBV6-2 or TRBV6-3, the J gene TRBJ2-3; 12 positions agree with TRBD2. The CDR3 has 16 residues. The germline V gene has CDR1 MNHEY and CDR2 SVGEGT. Losses at the gene ends were 5 bases for V and 1 base for J; bases not matched to a gene: 4. CDR3 region: CASSPPSGRGTDTQYF. The sequenced CDR3 bases are TGTGCCAGCAGTCCCCCTAGCGGGAGGGGCACAGATACG.

About this clone: The read terminates 3 residues ahead of where the CDR3 ends, so the germline J gene completes it. The chain carries TRBV6-8 and TRBJ2-1; D is ambiguous. This CDR3 comprises 15 residues. From germline, CDR1 is MNHGY and CDR2 SAAAGT. V was shortened by 6 bases and J by 7 bases, with 19 bases between the two germline ends. CDR3 protein: CASRPGIGPANEQFF. The CDR3 bases that were read are TGTGCCAGCAGACCCGGAATAGGGCCGGCGAATGAG.

Turning to this clone: The sequenced fragment ends 3 residues before the CDR3 boundary, so the rest is inferred from the germline J gene. The chain recombines TRBV7-6 with TRBJ1-1, with a tentative D call TRBD1 (6 bases). Germline lookup yields CDR1 SGHVS and CDR2 FNYEAQ. V dropped 6 bases and J dropped 0 bases, with 23 bases sitting between them. The CDR3 extends over 18 amino acids. The CDR3 region is CASRARSTGTPLNTEAFF. CDR3 bases read: TGTGCCAGCAGAGCGCGATCGACAGGAACACCCCTGAACACTGAA.

In the case of this clone: The read stops 3 residues short of the end of the CDR3; the missing end is completed from the germline J gene. The V call is TRBV2, the J call TRBJ2-3; 8 bases fit TRBD1. The germline gives CDR1 SNHLY, CDR2 FYNNEI. The CDR3 has 15 residues. V lost 4 bases, J lost 5 bases, and 8 bases stayed unmatched. The sequenced part of the CDR3 DNA is TGTGCCAGCAGTGCGACAGGGGAAATCGGAGATACG. Its translation: CASSATGEIGDT. The whole CDR3 region reads CASSATGEIGDTQYF.

Notes on this clone: The CDR3 is cut off 3 residues early in the read; its end comes from the germline J gene. The chain joins TRBV19 to TRBJ1-1; 7 positions agree with TRBD1. This CDR3 spans 13 amino acids. Germline V gene lookup returns CDR1 LNHDA and CDR2 SQIVND (reference sequence). V lost 4 bases to trimming and J lost 3 bases; unmatched junction nucleotides: 2. The CDR3 DNA, read in part, is TGTGCCAGTAGTAAGGGGGCGGACACTGAA. Protein: CASSKGADTE. The entire CDR3 protein reads CASSKGADTEAFF. The full variable domain, in which reference TRBV19 and TRBJ1-1 provide the parts outside the CDR3, is DGGITQSPKYLFRKEGQNVTLSCEQNLNHDAMYWYRQDPGQGLRLIYYSQIVNDFQKGDIAEGYSVSREKKESFPLTVTSAQKNPTAFYLCASSKGADTEAFFGQGTRLTVV.

The CDR3 protein is CASSLWQGASTDTQYF. The covered CDR3 bases are TGCGCCAGCAGCTTGTGGCAGGGGGCGAGCACAGATACG. The V gene is TRBV5-1, the J gene TRBJ2-3, with TRBD1 matching 8 bases. The read is 3 residues too short to cover the CDR3 end, so that end is filled in from the germline J gene. Unmatched junction bases numbered 4, after V lost 1 base and J lost 0 bases. The CDR3 spans 16 residues. Germline V gene data show CDR1 as SGHRS and CDR2 as YFSETQ.